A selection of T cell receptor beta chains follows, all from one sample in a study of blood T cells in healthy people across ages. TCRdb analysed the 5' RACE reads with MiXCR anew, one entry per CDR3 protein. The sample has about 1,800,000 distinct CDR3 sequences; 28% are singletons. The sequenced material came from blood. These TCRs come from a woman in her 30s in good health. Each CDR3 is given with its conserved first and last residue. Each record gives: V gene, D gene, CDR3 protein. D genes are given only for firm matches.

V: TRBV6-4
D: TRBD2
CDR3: CASSGATGGSSYNEQYF

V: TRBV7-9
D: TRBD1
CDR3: CASSRTTGEHNEQFF

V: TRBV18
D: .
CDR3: CASSRRTDQETQYF

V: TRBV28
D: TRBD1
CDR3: CASSFFRDRGVYIQYF

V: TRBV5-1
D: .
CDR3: CASSGQTVNTEAFF

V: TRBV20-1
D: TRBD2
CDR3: CSAVSREVYNEQFF

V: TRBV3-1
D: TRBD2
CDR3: CASSQEVALAVSEQFF

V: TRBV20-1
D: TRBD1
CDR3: CSTRGPLQETQYF

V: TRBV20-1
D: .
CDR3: CSARQRPGESYTF

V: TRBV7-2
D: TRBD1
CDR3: CASSLGAGGLPGANVLTF

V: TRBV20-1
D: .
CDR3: CSARDGVRTDTQYF

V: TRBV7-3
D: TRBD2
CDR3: CATAFSGANEQFF

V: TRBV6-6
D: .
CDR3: CAARGGVITDTQYF

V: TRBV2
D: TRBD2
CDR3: CASSDGLAVTDTQYF

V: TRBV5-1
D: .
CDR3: CASNLEGSLTYEQYF

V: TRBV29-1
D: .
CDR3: CSVGGVNYGYTF

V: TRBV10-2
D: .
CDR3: CASSESNRQIQETQYF

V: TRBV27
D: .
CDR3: CASSRFNYGYTF

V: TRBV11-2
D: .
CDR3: CASSLSFGLAKNIQYF

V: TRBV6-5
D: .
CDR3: CASSYSTRMVGQYF

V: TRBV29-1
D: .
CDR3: CSGGAAAGGYTF

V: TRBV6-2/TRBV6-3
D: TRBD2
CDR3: CASSPIPGLGLYEQYF

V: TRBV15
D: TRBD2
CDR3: CATSRGLAGSDTQYF

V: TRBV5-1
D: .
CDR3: CASSLPGQSDHNEQFF

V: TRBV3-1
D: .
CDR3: CASSQVGGVYNSPLHF

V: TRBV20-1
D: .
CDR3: CSATTSGEQFF

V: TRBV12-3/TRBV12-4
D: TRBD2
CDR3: CASSPHPGLAGVETQYF